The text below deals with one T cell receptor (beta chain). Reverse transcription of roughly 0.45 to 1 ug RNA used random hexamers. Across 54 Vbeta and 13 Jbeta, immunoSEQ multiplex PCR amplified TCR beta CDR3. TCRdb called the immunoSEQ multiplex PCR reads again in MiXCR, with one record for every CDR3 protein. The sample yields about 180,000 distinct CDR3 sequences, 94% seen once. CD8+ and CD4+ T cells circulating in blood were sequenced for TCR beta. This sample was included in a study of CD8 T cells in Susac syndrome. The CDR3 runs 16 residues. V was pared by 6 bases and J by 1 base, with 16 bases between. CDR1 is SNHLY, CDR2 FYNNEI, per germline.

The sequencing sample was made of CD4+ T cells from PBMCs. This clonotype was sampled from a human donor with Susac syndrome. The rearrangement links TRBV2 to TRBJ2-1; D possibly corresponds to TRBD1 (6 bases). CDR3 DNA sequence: TGTGCCAGCAGCCCGAGGACAGCTTCATCCTACAATGAGCAGTTCTTC. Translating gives CASSPRTASSYNEQFF.